This T cell receptor beta chain was found in a study of blood T cell repertoires in COVID-19. On the study more broadly: Spain, Italy and the United States supplied samples that represented acute and convalescent COVID-19. From T cells, B-cell-depleted T cells, or PBMCs came the material, which was cDNA or gDNA.

From germline, CDR1 is MNHEY and CDR2 SVGAGI. Trimming pared 7 bases from V and 10 bases from J, leaving 19 bases between. The CDR3 spans 14 residues. In the original analysis: Estimates of nucleated cell counts were drawn from the amplification of reference gene primers. Assay used: immunoSEQ multiplex PCR; TCRdb lists only in-frame clones, some missing. V, J and clone size reflect that table, while D and trimming were determined from the DNA. The sample holds roughly 140,000 clones, 65% to 90% seen once. Sequenced input: peripheral blood. The chain employs TRBV6-5 and TRBJ1-4, with a possible D match to TRBD1 (6 bases). The receptor comes from a man in his sixties with active or convalescent COVID-19. CDR3 residues: CASTPAGATGKLFF. The DNA for the CDR3 is TGTGCCAGCACTCCCGCGGGGGCCACAGGAAAACTGTTTTTT.